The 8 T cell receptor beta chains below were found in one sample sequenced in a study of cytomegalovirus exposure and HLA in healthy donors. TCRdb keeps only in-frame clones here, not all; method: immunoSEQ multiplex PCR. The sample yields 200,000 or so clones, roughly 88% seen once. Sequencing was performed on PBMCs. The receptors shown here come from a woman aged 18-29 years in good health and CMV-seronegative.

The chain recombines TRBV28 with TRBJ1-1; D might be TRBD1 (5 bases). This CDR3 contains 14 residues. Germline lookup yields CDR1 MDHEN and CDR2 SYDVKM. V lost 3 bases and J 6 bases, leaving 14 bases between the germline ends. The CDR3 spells CASSLDQGFSEAFF. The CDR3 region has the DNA TGTGCCAGCAGTTTGGACCAGGGTTTCTCTGAAGCTTTCTTT.

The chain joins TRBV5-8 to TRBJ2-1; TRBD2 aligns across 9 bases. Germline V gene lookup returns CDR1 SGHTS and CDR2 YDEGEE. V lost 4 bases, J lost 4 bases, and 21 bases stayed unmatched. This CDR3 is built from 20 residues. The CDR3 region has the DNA TGTGCCAGCAGCCTCCACCCCAACAGAGACCTAGCGGGAAAATACAATGAGCAGTTCTTC. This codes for CASSLHPNRDLAGKYNEQFF.

CDR3 sequence reads: CASISAGLETQYF. CDR3 DNA: TGTGCCAGCATCTCCGCGGGGTTGGAGACCCAGTACTTC. The genes are TRBV7-9 and TRBJ2-5; D is possibly TRBD2 (6 bases). Germline V CDR1 and CDR2: SEHNR, FQNEAQ (reference sequence). Deletions cut 7 bases from V and 5 bases from J, with 14 bases between. This CDR3 spans 13 amino acids.

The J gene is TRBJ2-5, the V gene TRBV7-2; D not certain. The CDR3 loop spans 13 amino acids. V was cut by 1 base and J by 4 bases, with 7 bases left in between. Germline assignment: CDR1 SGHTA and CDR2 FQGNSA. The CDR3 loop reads CASSLDRRETQYF. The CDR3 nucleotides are TGTGCCAGCAGCTTAGACCGTAGAGAGACCCAGTACTTC.

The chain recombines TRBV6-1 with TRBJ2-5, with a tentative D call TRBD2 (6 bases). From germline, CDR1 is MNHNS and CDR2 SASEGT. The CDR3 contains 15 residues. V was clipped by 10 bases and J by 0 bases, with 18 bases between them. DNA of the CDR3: TGTGCCACCAACGGGGACTCCGAGTACCAAGAGACCCAGTACTTC. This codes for CATNGDSEYQETQYF.

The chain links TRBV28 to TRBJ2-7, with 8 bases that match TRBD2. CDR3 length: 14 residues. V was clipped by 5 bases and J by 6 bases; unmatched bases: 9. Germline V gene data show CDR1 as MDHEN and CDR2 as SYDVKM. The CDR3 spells CASSPAGVEVEQYF. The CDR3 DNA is TGTGCCAGCAGTCCAGCGGGAGTGGAGGTCGAGCAGTACTTC.

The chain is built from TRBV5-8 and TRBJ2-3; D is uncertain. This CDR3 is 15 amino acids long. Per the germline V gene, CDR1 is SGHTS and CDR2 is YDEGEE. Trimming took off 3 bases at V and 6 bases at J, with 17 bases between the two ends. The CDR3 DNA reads TGTGCCAGCAGCTCGCCCAAAGCGACCAAGGATACGCAGTATTTT. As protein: CASSSPKATKDTQYF.

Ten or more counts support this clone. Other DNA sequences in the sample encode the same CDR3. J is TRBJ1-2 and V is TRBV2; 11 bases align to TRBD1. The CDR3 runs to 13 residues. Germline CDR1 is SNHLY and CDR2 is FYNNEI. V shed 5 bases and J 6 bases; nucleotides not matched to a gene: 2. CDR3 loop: CASSRDRGDGYTF. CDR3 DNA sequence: TGTGCCAGCAGTCGGGACAGGGGGGATGGCTACACCTTC.